The clone carrying this TCR beta chain was seen a single time. Its specificity is unknown. J gave up 0 bases and V 5 bases, and 15 bases lay outside the gene matches. The germline V gene encodes CDR1 SGHRS and CDR2 YFSETQ. This CDR3 is built from 19 residues. The data belong to a study of identifying expanded T cells in peripheral blood. Study-wide results and caveats: About 1.2 clones differed between technical replicates, versus about 17 and 20 over time. Two-week clone count variance significantly increased as total template count grew.

Sequencing used immunoSEQ multiplex PCR; TCRdb keeps in-frame clones, though not all of them. Of 51,000 or so clones listed, approximately 79% are singletons. The sequencing input was blood. This receptor was obtained from a person aged 18 to 70 in good health. The chain couples TRBV5-1 to TRBJ2-1; 9 positions match TRBD2. The DNA for the CDR3 is TGCGCCAGCAGGCCTAATCCCCATAGCGGGGGAAACTCCTACAATGAGCAGTTCTTC. It specifies CASRPNPHSGGNSYNEQFF. The entire variable domain, with the rest obtained from reference TRBV5-1 and TRBJ2-1, is as follows: KAGVTQTPRYLIKTRGQQVTLSCSPISGHRSVSWYQQTPGQGLQFLFEYFSETQRNKGNFPGRFSGRQFSNSRSEMNVSTLELGDSALYLCASRPNPHSGGNSYNEQFFGPGTRLTVL.